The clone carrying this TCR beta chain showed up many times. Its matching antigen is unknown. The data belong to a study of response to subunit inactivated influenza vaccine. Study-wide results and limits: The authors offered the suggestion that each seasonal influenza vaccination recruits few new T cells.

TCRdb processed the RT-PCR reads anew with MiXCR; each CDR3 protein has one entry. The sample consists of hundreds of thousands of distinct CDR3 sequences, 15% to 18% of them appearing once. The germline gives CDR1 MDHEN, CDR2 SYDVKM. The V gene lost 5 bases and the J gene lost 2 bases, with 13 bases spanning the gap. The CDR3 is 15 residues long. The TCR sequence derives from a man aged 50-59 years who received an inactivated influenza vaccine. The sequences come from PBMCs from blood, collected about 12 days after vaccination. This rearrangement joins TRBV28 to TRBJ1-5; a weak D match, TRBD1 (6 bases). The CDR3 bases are TGTGCCAGCAGTGCATCCGACAGGCGCAATCAGCCCCAGCATTTT. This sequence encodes CASSASDRRNQPQHF.